Below are 3 T cell receptor beta chains sequenced from a single sample in a study of blood T cells in healthy people across ages (dated by TCRdb to the mid-2010s). The receptor library was made with 5' RACE. Sequencing instrument: Illumina HiSeq 2500. A second PCR of roughly 7 to 11 cycles was performed with a sample-barcoded 5' primer and a J-beta primer mix. TCRdb passed the public sequencing reads through fastp at Q25 and MiXCR, retaining productive beta sequences. Duplicate CDR3 protein sequences are folded into a single record with the most common DNA and genes. For this sample there are hundreds of thousands of distinct CDR3 sequences; roughly 48% appear just once. The top ten clones comprise 13% of the sample. Source material: blood. The source of these receptors is a man aged 25-45 years in good health.

The chain links TRBV4-1 to TRBJ2-7; unclear D gene. Germline CDR1 is MGHRA and CDR2 is YSYEKL. There are 15 residues in the CDR3. The germline V and J ends were trimmed by 0 bases and 2 bases, with 11 bases remaining between them. The CDR3 DNA reads as TGCGCCAGCAGCCAAGATCCGGACGGGCCCTACGAGCAGTACTTC. Translated, it gives CASSQDPDGPYEQYF.

The V call is TRBV29-1, the J call TRBJ2-7; the D is unclear. Trimming cost V 3 bases and J 6 bases, with 6 bases left between them. The CDR3 is 10 amino acids. Germline CDR1 and CDR2: SQVTM and ANQGSEA. DNA for the CDR3: TGCAGCGTTGAGGTCTCCGAGCAGTACTTC. Translated, it gives CSVEVSEQYF.

The rearrangement joins TRBV7-9 to TRBJ1-1; D remains ambiguous. CDR3 size: 14 residues. CDR1 is SEHNR, CDR2 FQNEAQ, per germline (reference sequence). The V and J ends lost 3 bases and 0 bases respectively, with 8 bases between them. The chain's CDR3 is CASSFPRMNTEAFF. DNA of the CDR3: TGTGCCAGCAGCTTTCCCCGGATGAACACTGAAGCTTTCTTT.